The present TCR beta chain was sequenced within a study of blood T cell repertoires in COVID-19. Per the authors' pipeline: How many nucleated cells were present was estimated from reference gene primer amplification. Here immunoSEQ multiplex PCR was the method, and the copy in TCRdb shows in-frame clones only, minus some. That table is the source of V, J and clone size, and D and trimming were worked out from the DNA. The sample carries roughly 250,000 clones, just under 85% recorded once. A few counts support this clone. The sequencing sample was made of peripheral blood. This TCR was recovered from a woman older than 75 with acute or convalescent COVID-19.

CDR3 DNA: TGTGCCATCAGTGAAGGGACAGGGGGCTCCTACGAGCAGTACTTC. Its protein product is CAISEGTGGSYEQYF. The V and J genes are TRBV10-3 and TRBJ2-7, with 11 bases fitting TRBD1. Germline V lookup: CDR1 ENHRY, CDR2 SYGVKD. Trimming cost V 3 bases and J 0 bases; bases outside gene matches: 1. The CDR3 spans 15 residues.